One sample yielded the 32 T cell receptor beta chains listed below, sequenced in a study of T cells in localized non-small cell lung cancer. Sequenced by immunoSEQ multiplex PCR; TCRdb stores in-frame clones only, minus some. Among about 31,000 clones listed, over 75% were seen once. Sequenced here: peripheral blood mononuclear cells, sampled before any cancer treatment. The receptor source for this set is a woman aged 35 to 69 with stage III lung adenocarcinoma.

The table lists this clone with a count of one. The chain links TRBV5-1 to TRBJ2-5, with unresolved D. Trimming cost V 4 bases and J 5 bases, with 9 bases left between them. This CDR3 region has 12 residues. Looked up from germline, CDR1 is SGHRS and CDR2 is YFSETQ. The CDR3 loop reads CASSLLGETQYF. For the CDR3, the DNA is TGCGCCAGCAGCCTCCTTGGGGAGACCCAGTACTTC.

The rearrangement joins TRBV29-1 to TRBJ2-7; TRBD2 matches 12 bases. After removal of 4 bases from V and 11 bases from J, the junction contained 9 bases not matched to a gene. CDR3 length: 13 residues. The germline V gene encodes CDR1 SQVTM and CDR2 ANQGSEA. The chain's CDR3 is CSVAPRLAGDEYF. CDR3 DNA sequence: TGCAGCGTTGCCCCCAGACTAGCGGGAGACGAGTACTTC.

The chain carries TRBV7-7 and TRBJ2-7; D is possibly TRBD1 or TRBD2 (5 bases each). The V end was cut by 2 bases, the J end by 1 base, with 9 bases between. Germline V gene lookup returns CDR1 SSHAT and CDR2 FNYEAQ (reference sequence). The CDR3 has 14 amino acids. The CDR3 bases are TGTGCCAGCAGCTTACGAGAGGGGTCCTACGAGCAGTACTTC. This codes for CASSLREGSYEQYF.

The CDR3 nucleotides are TGTGCCAGCAGCCCCCTCTTGGATACGCAGTATTTT. This encodes CASSPLLDTQYF. This sequence joins TRBV7-8 and TRBJ2-3; no definite D call. V was trimmed by 5 bases and J by 6 bases, leaving 9 bases between them. The CDR3 extends over 12 amino acids. The germline CDR1 and CDR2 sequences are SGHVS and FQNEAQ.

The chain employs TRBV19 and TRBJ1-3, with D hard to call. This CDR3 is built from 17 residues. CDR1 and CDR2 (germline): LNHDA, SQIVND (reference sequence). Trimming shortened V by 4 bases and J by 5 bases, and 21 bases separated the two germline ends. The CDR3 loop is CASSTIGVGGIRNTIYF. As DNA, the CDR3 is TGTGCCAGTAGTACAATCGGAGTAGGAGGGATTCGAAACACCATATATTTT. Drawing the rest from reference TRBV19 and TRBJ1-3, the complete variable domain is DGGITQSPKYLFRKEGQNVTLSCEQNLNHDAMYWYRQDPGQGLRLIYYSQIVNDFQKGDIAEGYSVSREKKESFPLTVTSAQKNPTAFYLCASSTIGVGGIRNTIYFGEGSWLTVV.

This rearrangement joins TRBV7-6 to TRBJ2-2; D gene ambiguous. V lost 5 bases and J lost 9, with 10 bases in between. The CDR3 loop spans 12 amino acids. The germline V gene has CDR1 SGHVS and CDR2 FNYEAQ. As DNA, the CDR3 is TGTGCCAGCAGCCCTGCTTTGTGGGAGCTGTTTTTT. It yields the protein CASSPALWELFF.

The chain combines TRBV6-5 with TRBJ1-1, with 8 bases matching TRBD1. Unmatched junction bases numbered 4, after V lost 2 bases and J lost 5 bases. Germline V CDR1 and CDR2: MNHEY, SVGAGI. This CDR3 region has 14 residues. CDR3 region: CASSYPGGLTEAFF. Here the CDR3 DNA reads TGTGCCAGCAGTTACCCAGGGGGCTTGACTGAAGCTTTCTTT.

The chain uses TRBV6-1 and TRBJ2-5, with 9 bases that match TRBD1. Trimming removed 6 bases from V and 5 bases from J; junction bases left unmatched: 10. There are 15 residues in the CDR3. CDR1 is MNHNS, CDR2 SASEGT, per germline. In DNA form, the CDR3 reads TGTGCCAGCAGGCTCCGGGACAGGGTTCACGAGACCCAGTACTTC. Translation: CASRLRDRVHETQYF.

The CDR3 loop is CASSSGQGATEAFF. The DNA for the CDR3 is TGTGCCAGCAGTTCCGGACAGGGGGCCACTGAAGCTTTCTTT. The rearrangement joins TRBV9 to TRBJ1-1; 11 bases align to TRBD1. CDR1 is SGDLS, CDR2 YYNGEE, per germline. V trimming: 5 bases; J trimming: 4 bases; junction bases outside the gene matches: 4. CDR3 length: 14 residues.

V is TRBV7-2 and J is TRBJ2-4, with D perhaps TRBD1 or TRBD2 (6 bases each). CDR3 length equals 15 residues. V was clipped by 3 bases and J by 11 bases, with 20 bases between them. Germline V gene data show CDR1 as SGHTA and CDR2 as FQGNSA. DNA of the CDR3: TGTGCCAGCAGCTTCGAACTAGCAGGTCAGGGGTTTCAGTACTTC. It encodes CASSFELAGQGFQYF.

The chain uses TRBV30 and TRBJ2-3; the D call may be TRBD1 or TRBD2 (5 bases each). The CDR3 has 11 amino acids. Germline CDR1 reads GTSNPN; CDR2 reads SVGIG (reference sequence). Trimming left V 2 bases short and J 10 bases short, with 10 bases between. The CDR3 reads CAWSTGTAQYF. DNA for the CDR3: TGTGCCTGGAGTACCGGGACCGCGCAGTATTTT.

The rearrangement joins TRBV4-2 to TRBJ1-1, with 7 bases identical to TRBD1. The CDR3 runs to 15 residues. V dropped 4 bases and J dropped 5; count of bases not matched to a gene: 10. Germline values: CDR1 LGHNA, CDR2 YNFKEQ. The CDR3 is CASSPPDRVNTEAFF. CDR3 nucleotide sequence: TGTGCCAGCAGCCCCCCAGACAGGGTAAATACTGAAGCTTTCTTT.

V usage is TRBV30 and J usage is TRBJ2-2; D remains ambiguous. Trimming shortened V by 4 bases and J by 7 bases, and 13 bases separated the two germline ends. In germline, CDR1 is GTSNPN, CDR2 SVGIG (reference sequence). This CDR3 comprises 13 residues. CDR3 DNA sequence: TGTGCCTGGACCCAGCTGGTGGTCGGGGAGCTGTTTTTT. It translates to CAWTQLVVGELFF.

J is TRBJ2-1 and V is TRBV28; 14 bases match TRBD2. The CDR3 covers 18 residues. Germline V gives CDR1 MDHEN, CDR2 SYDVKM. V trimming: 6 bases; J trimming: 0 bases; junction bases outside the gene matches: 7. CDR3 residues: CASSPGTSGGTSYNEQFF. The CDR3 DNA reads as TGTGCCAGCAGCCCCGGGACTAGCGGGGGAACCTCCTACAATGAGCAGTTCTTC.

The V gene is TRBV2, the J gene TRBJ1-2; tentative D call: TRBD1 (6 bases). Trimming took 8 bases from V and 0 from J, leaving 13 bases between them. Germline V lookup: CDR1 SNHLY, CDR2 FYNNEI. The length of the CDR3 is 14 residues. The CDR3 DNA follows: TGTGCCAGCGTCCGGGACATATCTAACTATGGCTACACCTTC. Translation gives CASVRDISNYGYTF.

The V gene is TRBV18, the J gene TRBJ1-1; D might be TRBD1 (5 bases). The CDR3 has 15 amino acids. CDR1 is KGHSH and CDR2 is LQKENI in the germline V gene. V lost 3 bases and J 7 bases, leaving 18 bases between the germline ends. CDR3 nucleotide sequence: TGTGCCAGCTCACCCCTCGAGGGGACCCTTAATGAAGCTTTCTTT. This codes for CASSPLEGTLNEAFF.

The chain couples TRBV6-5 to TRBJ2-7, with a possible D match to TRBD1 (6 bases). Germline V lookup: CDR1 MNHEY, CDR2 SVGAGI. The V gene lost 7 bases and the J gene lost 6 bases, with 19 bases spanning the gap. The CDR3 is 14 amino acids. DNA of the CDR3: TGTGCCAGCATTCAGGGGCCAGGGATTGGCGAGCAGTACTTC. Protein: CASIQGPGIGEQYF.

This clone was detected once. V usage is TRBV5-1 and J usage is TRBJ2-5, with a weak D call TRBD1 (6 bases). Trimming removed 1 base from V and 5 bases from J, with 15 bases in between. This CDR3 has 15 residues. Germline CDR1 is SGHRS and CDR2 is YFSETQ. CDR3 DNA: TGCGCCAGCAGCTTGATCGGGGACACCGTTGAGACCCAGTACTTC. It specifies CASSLIGDTVETQYF.

This chain joins TRBV28 and TRBJ2-1, with D possibly matching TRBD2 (6 bases). CDR3 length: 17 amino acids. Per germline, CDR1 MDHEN and CDR2 SYDVKM. V shed 6 bases and J shed 0 bases, with 18 bases lying between them. The CDR3 is CASRPAGVISSYNEQFF. For the CDR3, the DNA is TGTGCCAGCAGGCCAGCGGGCGTTATAAGCTCCTACAATGAGCAGTTCTTC. The variable domain in full, completed from reference TRBV28 and TRBJ2-1, reads DVKVTQSSRYLVKRTGEKVFLECVQDMDHENMFWYRQDPGLGLRLIYFSYDVKMKEKGDIPEGYSVSREKKERFSLILESASTNQTSMYLCASRPAGVISSYNEQFFGPGTRLTVL.

The V call is TRBV28, the J call TRBJ1-2; a weak D match, TRBD1 (5 bases). V lost 4 bases and J lost 5, with 11 bases in between. This CDR3 contains 13 residues. CDR1 is MDHEN, CDR2 SYDVKM, per germline. The CDR3 DNA sequence: TGTGCCAGCAGTTCCGGACACCCATATGGCTACACCTTC. It is translated as CASSSGHPYGYTF.

A few counts support this clone. As DNA, the CDR3 is TGTGCCAGCAGCAGGACTAGCGGGCCAGATACGCAGTATTTT. Translated, it gives CASSRTSGPDTQYF. The chain combines TRBV6-1 with TRBJ2-3, with TRBD2 matching 11 bases. Germline V gene data show CDR1 as MNHNS and CDR2 as SASEGT. The CDR3 runs to 14 residues. Trimming cost V 6 bases and J 4 bases; bases outside gene matches: 3.

The rearrangement uses TRBV5-1 and TRBJ2-3; the match to TRBD1 covers 8 bases. Germline V lookup: CDR1 SGHRS, CDR2 YFSETQ. J lost 0 bases, V lost 3 bases, and 6 bases had no gene match. The CDR3 totals 16 residues. CDR3 sequence (DNA): TGCGCCAGCAGCTCTCAGGGGGCCCCGAGCACAGATACGCAGTATTTT. It encodes CASSSQGAPSTDTQYF.

The J gene is TRBJ2-2, the V gene TRBV6-6; D gene uncertain. Germline-derived CDR1 and CDR2 are MNHNY and SVGAGI (reference sequence). V lost 2 bases, J lost 4 bases, and 8 bases lay in between. There are 14 residues in the CDR3. CDR3 region: CASSYRSSTGELFF. The CDR3 nucleotides are TGTGCCAGCAGTTACCGCTCGAGCACCGGGGAGCTGTTTTTT.

The chain recombines TRBV7-8 with TRBJ1-5; D remains ambiguous. In germline, CDR1 is SGHVS, CDR2 FQNEAQ. The CDR3 sequence is 13 residues long. V lost 6 bases and J 6 bases, leaving 12 bases between the germline ends. Here the CDR3 DNA reads TGTGCCAGCAGTTTCAGGATGGGTCAGCCCCAGCATTTT. It translates to CASSFRMGQPQHF.

CDR3 sequence: CASSLRLRGNTEAFF. In DNA, the CDR3 is TGCGCCAGCAGCCTCCGCCTGAGGGGGAACACTGAAGCTTTCTTT. This chain joins TRBV4-3 and TRBJ1-1, with D maybe TRBD1 (5 bases). From germline, CDR1 is LGHNA and CDR2 YSLEER. The CDR3 contains 15 residues. Trimming took 4 bases from V and 1 from J, leaving 13 bases between them.

V and J are TRBV5-4 and TRBJ1-2; D remains unclear. Germline CDR1 and CDR2: SGHNT and YYREEE (reference sequence). This CDR3 has 14 amino acids. The germline V and J ends were trimmed by 0 bases and 2 bases, with 8 bases remaining between them. In DNA form, the CDR3 reads TGTGCCAGCAGCTTGGAAAACAGCAACTATGGCTACACCTTC. Its translation is CASSLENSNYGYTF.

The chain has TRBV7-2 and TRBJ1-2; D remains unclear. V lost 5 bases and J 1 base, leaving 11 bases between the germline ends. The CDR3 is made up of 14 amino acids. Germline CDR1 and CDR2: SGHTA and FQGNSA. CDR3 coding DNA: TGTGCCAGCAGCCTGGACGGGGTTAACTATGGCTACACCTTC. Amino acids: CASSLDGVNYGYTF.

This chain joins TRBV1 and TRBJ2-3; TRBD2 is the table's D call, not checked against the DNA. TRBV1 is flagged as a pseudogene. The CDR3 contains 17 residues. CDR3 DNA: TGCACCAGCAGCCCCGATGGGGAGCGGGAGATCTCAGATACGCAGTATTTT. This sequence encodes CTSSPDGEREISDTQYF.

The chain carries TRBV28 and TRBJ2-7; 7 bases map to TRBD2. The germline CDR1 and CDR2 sequences are MDHEN and SYDVKM. The CDR3 runs 13 residues. Trimming removed 3 bases from V and 4 bases from J; junction bases left unmatched: 3. For the CDR3, the DNA is TGTGCCAGCAGTTTTACGGGACTATACGAGCAGTACTTC. This encodes CASSFTGLYEQYF.

The chain couples TRBV30 to TRBJ1-2; D unclear. The V end lost 4 bases, the J end lost 8 bases, and 11 bases lay between the germline ends. The V gene's germline CDR1 is GTSNPN and CDR2 SVGIG (reference sequence). This CDR3 region has 11 residues. The CDR3 nucleotides are TGTGCCTGGAACCCAATGGGAGGCTACACCTTC. Translation gives CAWNPMGGYTF.

The chain is built from TRBV6-5 and TRBJ1-4; 8 nucleotides line up with TRBD1. The CDR3 has 13 residues. Germline V gene lookup returns CDR1 MNHEY and CDR2 SVGAGI. Trimming cost V 6 bases and J 11 bases; bases outside gene matches: 8. The chain's CDR3 is CASSPGGRGKLFF. CDR3 coding DNA: TGTGCCAGCAGCCCAGGGGGCAGAGGCAAACTGTTTTTT.

The genes are TRBV4-3 and TRBJ2-1, with D possibly being TRBD2 (6 bases). CDR1 is LGHNA, CDR2 YSLEER, per germline. The germline V and J ends were trimmed by 3 bases and 2 bases, with 11 bases remaining between them. The CDR3 has 15 residues. The chain's CDR3 is CASSQGRGTYNEQFF. In nucleotides, the CDR3 is TGCGCCAGCAGCCAGGGCCGGGGGACCTACAATGAGCAGTTCTTC.